These 25 T cell receptor beta chains originate from one sample sequenced in a study of Ad26.COV2.S vaccination and SARS-CoV-2 variants. The data were produced by immunoSEQ multiplex PCR, yet TCRdb's version contains in-frame clones alone and is incomplete. The table records about 680,000 clones, roughly nine tenths of them present only once. Indicated treatment: around 19 received Ad26.COV2.S at low or high dose, single or two shots; about 5 received placebo; per-sample allocation not given. Vaccine and placebo recipients were sampled on day 63 after the first injection. This specimen consisted of peripheral blood, obtained in a trial of Ad26.COV2.S vaccine versus placebo. The origin of the receptors is a person aged 18-60 years who received the Ad26.COV2.S COVID-19 vaccine or a placebo.

The chain joins TRBV9 to TRBJ2-4, with D tentatively TRBD1 (6 bases). Trimming shortened V by 4 bases and J by 1 base, and 15 bases separated the two germline ends. Germline V lookup: CDR1 SGDLS, CDR2 YYNGEE. The CDR3 spans 16 residues. CDR3 bases: TGTGCCAGCAGCCCAGAGCTAAGGGGGGCCAAAAACATTCAGTACTTC. Its protein product is CASSPELRGAKNIQYF.

The gene calls are TRBV19 and TRBJ2-7; 7 positions match TRBD1. Per the germline V gene, CDR1 is LNHDA and CDR2 is SQIVND (reference sequence). V shed 3 bases and J 2 bases; nucleotides not matched to a gene: 4. This CDR3 is built from 14 residues. Here the CDR3 reads CASSISGTAYEQYF. The CDR3 DNA is TGTGCCAGTAGTATTTCCGGGACAGCCTACGAGCAGTACTTC.

This rearrangement joins TRBV19 to TRBJ2-7; D might be TRBD1 or TRBD2, each matching 5 bases. Trimming left V 5 bases short and J 2 bases short, with 19 bases between. Germline assignment: CDR1 LNHDA and CDR2 SQIVND (reference sequence). CDR3 size: 16 residues. CDR3 sequence (DNA): TGTGCCAGTAGTTTAGGGACGGGAAATTATCCCTACGAGCAGTACTTC. It yields the protein CASSLGTGNYPYEQYF.

This chain links TRBV7-8 with TRBJ1-2; 10 nucleotides agree with TRBD1. Losses at the gene ends were 3 bases for V and 7 bases for J; bases not matched to a gene: 8. Germline lookup yields CDR1 SGHVS and CDR2 FQNEAQ. This CDR3 has 15 amino acids. As DNA, the CDR3 is TGTGCCAGCAGCTTCAGGACAGGGGGGATGAGTGGCTACACCTTC. Translation: CASSFRTGGMSGYTF.

The rearrangement joins TRBV11-3 to TRBJ2-1; 15 nucleotides align to TRBD2. CDR1 and CDR2 (germline): SGHNT, YENEEA. Trimming cost V 5 bases and J 7 bases; bases outside gene matches: 3. CDR3 size: 15 residues. The CDR3 DNA sequence: TGTGCCAGCAGCGTAGGGACTAGCGGGGGGAATGAGCAGTTCTTC. Translating gives CASSVGTSGGNEQFF.

The CDR3 nucleotides read TGTGCGAGCTCGGGACAGGGAGGCACCGGGGAGCTGTTTTTT. This sequence encodes CASSGQGGTGELFF. The chain uses TRBV12-5 and TRBJ2-2; TRBD1 agrees at 9 bases. From germline, CDR1 is LGHNT and CDR2 FRNRAP. CDR3 size: 14 residues.

In this sample, this clone turned up a few times. Additional DNA sequences in this sample encode the identical CDR3. The chain has TRBV9 and TRBJ2-2; a weak D match, TRBD2 (7 bases). From germline, CDR1 is SGDLS and CDR2 YYNGEE. The CDR3 is 14 residues long. V was pared by 2 bases and J by 7 bases, with 12 bases between. The CDR3 spells CASSVRGGDGELFF. The CDR3 DNA follows: TGTGCCAGCAGCGTTAGGGGGGGCGACGGGGAGCTGTTTTTT.

This clone was detected once. DNA of the CDR3: TGTGCCAGCAGCCTCATTGTTCCAGGGGGCACAGATACGCAGTATTTT. The encoded protein is CASSLIVPGGTDTQYF. The rearrangement uses TRBV13 and TRBJ2-3; tentatively, D is TRBD1 (6 bases). V gave up 5 bases and J gave up 1 base, with 16 bases separating them. Germline CDR1 is PRHDT and CDR2 is FYEKMQ (reference sequence). The CDR3 extends over 16 amino acids.

As concerns this clone: The same CDR3 arises from other DNA sequences in this sample as well. The chain recombines TRBV2 with TRBJ2-7; D is uncertain. V dropped 4 bases and J dropped 1 base, with 5 bases sitting between them. Germline CDR1 SNHLY, CDR2 FYNNEI. There are 12 residues in the CDR3. The DNA for the CDR3 is TGTGCCAGCAGTGCAGGTTCCTACGAGCAGTACTTC. Translated: CASSAGSYEQYF.

The V call is TRBV27, the J call TRBJ1-2; D is undetermined. The CDR3 is 13 residues long. The germline gives CDR1 MNHEY, CDR2 SMNVEV (reference sequence). Trimming left V 5 bases short and J 8 bases short, with 15 bases between. The CDR3 region has the DNA TGTGCCAGCAGTCTCACCCGGACGGGCGGCTACACCTTC. Translated, it gives CASSLTRTGGYTF.

This chain joins TRBV4-1 and TRBJ2-3; no definite D call. The CDR3 totals 14 residues. Germline CDR1 is MGHRA and CDR2 is YSYEKL. V lost 0 bases to trimming and J lost 4 bases, with 8 bases between them. CDR3 sequence reads: CASSQEGWSDTQYF. CDR3 bases: TGCGCCAGCAGCCAAGAGGGCTGGTCAGATACGCAGTATTTT.

The J gene is TRBJ1-4, the V gene TRBV7-2; possibly TRBD1 for D (6 bases). V lost 5 bases and J 0 bases, leaving 10 bases between the germline ends. Germline values: CDR1 SGHTA, CDR2 FQGNSA. The CDR3 has 15 residues. This chain's CDR3 is CASSRTVATNEKLFF. As DNA, the CDR3 is TGTGCCAGCAGCAGGACAGTTGCAACTAATGAAAAACTGTTTTTT. The variable domain in full, with the rest retrieved from reference TRBV7-2 and TRBJ1-4, is GAGVSQSPSNKVTEKGKDVELRCDPISGHTALYWYRQSLGQGLEFLIYFQGNSAPDKSGLPSDRFSAERTGGSVSTLTIQRTQQEDSAVYLCASSRTVATNEKLFFGSGTQLSVL.

Written as DNA, the CDR3 is TGTGCCAGCTCACGGGCAGAGAATGAAAAACTGTTTTTT. It is translated as CASSRAENEKLFF. The V and J genes are TRBV18 and TRBJ1-4; no firm D call. Germline V CDR1 and CDR2: KGHSH, LQKENI. CDR3 length: 13 amino acids. Trimming took off 4 bases at V and 5 bases at J, with 8 bases between the two ends.

This clone has just one count. This rearrangement joins TRBV10-3 to TRBJ2-3; 7 bases agree with TRBD2. The V segment lost 3 bases and the J segment 3 bases; nucleotides outside the gene matches: 6. The germline CDR1 and CDR2 sequences are ENHRY and SYGVKD. CDR3 length equals 15 residues. This chain's CDR3 is CAISETAGRTDTQYF. In nucleotides, the CDR3 is TGTGCCATCAGTGAAACAGCGGGACGTACAGATACGCAGTATTTT.

The chain employs TRBV7-6 and TRBJ1-1; D is ambiguous. V shed 3 bases and J shed 0 bases, with 5 bases lying between them. The CDR3 runs to 13 residues. Germline V CDR1 and CDR2: SGHVS, FNYEAQ. DNA of the CDR3: TGTGCCAGCAGCTTCCGGGTGAACACTGAAGCTTTCTTT. Protein sequence: CASSFRVNTEAFF.

In this sample, this clone turned up once. V gene TRBV7-9 combines with J gene TRBJ1-1; D perhaps matches TRBD1 (5 bases). Trimming cost V 7 bases and J 1 base, with 13 bases left between them. This CDR3 contains 14 residues. The germline V gene encodes CDR1 SEHNR and CDR2 FQNEAQ (reference sequence). CDR3 amino acids: CASKTGGWNTEAFF. CDR3 nucleotides: TGTGCCAGCAAGACCGGGGGGTGGAACACTGAAGCTTTCTTT. Supplemented by reference TRBV7-9 and TRBJ1-1, the full variable domain reads DTGVSQNPRHKITKRGQNVTFRCDPISEHNRLYWYRQTLGQGPEFLTYFQNEAQLEKSRLLSDRFSAERPKGSFSTLEIQRTEQGDSAMYLCASKTGGWNTEAFFGQGTRLTVV.

This clone was seen a few times. The CDR3 region is CASAPDRAPSNQPQHF. CDR3 sequence (DNA): TGTGCCAGCGCCCCGGACAGGGCCCCTAGCAATCAGCCCCAGCATTTT. The V and J genes are TRBV6-6 and TRBJ1-5; TRBD1 matches at 8 bases. The J segment lost 0 bases and the V segment lost 8 bases, leaving 9 bases of the junction unmatched. The CDR3 sequence is 16 residues long. The germline gives CDR1 MNHNY, CDR2 SVGAGI (reference sequence).

The rearrangement joins TRBV27 to TRBJ2-1, with 7 nucleotides matching TRBD1. Germline trimming cut 5 bases from V and 0 bases from J; bases unmatched to any gene: 7. Per the germline V gene, CDR1 is MNHEY and CDR2 is SMNVEV (reference sequence). The CDR3 spans 16 residues. The CDR3 DNA is TGTGCCAGCAGTAAATCCGGGACAGCCTCCTACAATGAGCAGTTCTTC. Its translation: CASSKSGTASYNEQFF.

The chain links TRBV20-1 to TRBJ2-7; 9 nucleotides match TRBD1. Germline V CDR1 and CDR2: DFQATT, SNEGSKA (reference sequence). This CDR3 has 16 amino acids. V lost 3 bases, J lost 1 base, and 10 bases stayed unmatched. In nucleotides, the CDR3 is TGCAGTGCTAGTCCCGCTGAGGGGACAGGGTCCTACGAGCAGTACTTC. Translation: CSASPAEGTGSYEQYF.

V usage is TRBV7-2 and J usage is TRBJ2-4; 10 bases are a match to TRBD1. CDR1 is SGHTA and CDR2 is FQGNSA in the germline V gene. The CDR3 has 15 amino acids. Trimming at V came to 2 bases and at J to 9 bases, leaving 7 bases not matched to a gene. The CDR3 DNA follows: TGTGCCAGCAGCTTACCCCCGGGACAGGGGAGCATTCAGTACTTC. Its protein is CASSLPPGQGSIQYF.

CDR3 residues: CASSSRRLAGGSYEQYF. The CDR3 DNA reads as TGTGCCAGCAGCTCCAGGAGACTAGCGGGAGGCTCCTACGAGCAGTACTTC. V usage is TRBV11-2 and J usage is TRBJ2-7; 13 positions match TRBD2. CDR1 and CDR2 from the germline V gene are SGHAT and FQNNGV. Trimming removed 4 bases from V and 0 bases from J; junction bases left unmatched: 6. CDR3 size: 17 residues. Looking up the rest from reference TRBV11-2 and TRBJ2-7 gives the full variable domain: EAGVAQSPRYKIIEKRQSVAFWCNPISGHATLYWYQQILGQGPKLLIQFQNNGVVDDSQLPKDRFSAERLKGVDSTLKIQPAKLEDSAVYLCASSSRRLAGGSYEQYFGPGTRLTVT.

The chain links TRBV10-3 to TRBJ1-3; D is perhaps TRBD1 (6 bases). This CDR3 region has 15 residues. V lost 6 bases, J lost 0 bases, and 12 bases lay in between. Germline-derived CDR1 and CDR2 are ENHRY and SYGVKD. The CDR3 loop reads CAISPTGFSGNTIYF. CDR3 in DNA: TGTGCCATCAGCCCCACAGGGTTCTCTGGAAACACCATATATTTT.

This chain uses TRBV11-2 with TRBJ2-3; no clear D gene. The CDR3 contains 15 residues. Trimming shortened V by 6 bases and J by 1 base, and 14 bases separated the two germline ends. CDR1 and CDR2 (germline): SGHAT, FQNNGV. The CDR3 loop is CASSQKPFRTDTQYF. The DNA for the CDR3 is TGTGCCAGCAGTCAAAAGCCTTTCCGCACAGATACGCAGTATTTT. The variable domain in full, with the rest retrieved from reference TRBV11-2 and TRBJ2-3, is EAGVAQSPRYKIIEKRQSVAFWCNPISGHATLYWYQQILGQGPKLLIQFQNNGVVDDSQLPKDRFSAERLKGVDSTLKIQPAKLEDSAVYLCASSQKPFRTDTQYFGPGTRLTVL.

This chain uses TRBV19 with TRBJ2-6, with D hard to call. Trimming stripped 3 bases from V and 0 bases from J, with 6 bases between. Germline CDR1 is LNHDA and CDR2 is SQIVND (reference sequence). This CDR3 spans 15 amino acids. The CDR3 coding sequence is TGTGCCAGTAGTATCAACCACTCTGGGGCCAACGTCCTGACTTTC. Its protein product is CASSINHSGANVLTF. The full variable domain, its missing parts supplied by reference TRBV19 and TRBJ2-6, is DGGITQSPKYLFRKEGQNVTLSCEQNLNHDAMYWYRQDPGQGLRLIYYSQIVNDFQKGDIAEGYSVSREKKESFPLTVTSAQKNPTAFYLCASSINHSGANVLTFGAGSRLTVL.

This clone came up once. The chain is built from TRBV29-1 and TRBJ2-5; possible D gene TRBD1, 6 bases. Germline CDR1 and CDR2: SQVTM and ANQGSEA. There are 13 residues in the CDR3. Deletions cut 6 bases from V and 2 bases from J, with 13 bases between. The CDR3 region is CSVDGQTQETQYF. In nucleotides, the CDR3 is TGCAGCGTGGATGGACAGACACAAGAGACCCAGTACTTC.